Below, one T cell receptor (beta chain) is given with its context. Its antigen is unknown. These data originate in a study of beta chain features in type 1 diabetes. Study conclusions and caveats: When Type 1 diabetes patients were examined, their TCRB CDR3s proved moderately but significantly shorter in all four CD4+ subsets.

Expressed TCRB transcripts were sequenced, since all the RNA that had been isolated was reverse transcribed. Reads from naive, central memory and regulatory T cell samples averaged about 3.3 million. Sequenced by immunoSEQ multiplex PCR; TCRdb stores in-frame clones only, minus some. The table records about 340,000 clones, around 9% of them present only once. The CDR3 extends over 12 amino acids. CDR1 and CDR2 from the germline V gene are SNHLY and FYNNEI. Trimming took 8 bases from V and 8 from J; bases not matched to a gene: 3. The chain recombines TRBV2 with TRBJ1-6; 7 nucleotides line up with TRBD1. This TCR was recovered from a man under 40 with type 1 diabetes. Sequenced sample: central memory CD4+ T cells from blood. The CDR3 spells CASGDRDSPLHF. Written as DNA, the CDR3 is TGTGCCAGCGGGGACAGAGATTCACCCCTCCACTTT.